These T cell receptor beta chains were read from a single sample in a study of graft-versus-host responses after intestinal transplantation. The antigens of these receptors remain unknown. Sequencing used immunoSEQ multiplex PCR; TCRdb keeps in-frame clones, though not all of them. The table shows fewer than 90,000 clones, with approximately 94% occurring only once. The specimen was unstimulated CD4+ T cells sorted from spleen or lymph node cells, collected before transplant. These receptors were obtained from a human donor who was the organ donor for an intestinal transplant. The CDR3 runs from the conserved cysteine through the conserved F or W. The D gene is left open where the match is weak. For some rows the clone size is stated as once, few or many, or as a class when expanded; others skip it.

j_call	v_call	d_call	clone_size	cdr3_nt	cdr3_aa
TRBJ2-7	TRBV19	TRBD1	once	TGTGCCAGTAGTCGAGCCAGGGGGCACGAGCAGTACTTC	CASSRARGHEQYF
TRBJ2-5	TRBV7-3	NA	NA	TGTGCCAGCAGCTTAACCAGGGATGGGGAGCAGTACTTC	CASSLTRDGEQYF
TRBJ1-5	TRBV29-1	NA	NA	TGCAGCGTTGTTGTTACAGGGCCCAATCAGCCCCAGCATTTT	CSVVVTGPNQPQHF
TRBJ2-7	TRBV5-1	TRBD1	NA	TGCGCCAGCAGCTTGGGACAGGGGGACGAGCAGTACTTC	CASSLGQGDEQYF
TRBJ2-7	TRBV27	TRBD1	NA	TGTGCCAGCAGTCCGCAGGGGGCGTCGTACGAGCAGTACTTC	CASSPQGASYEQYF
TRBJ1-1	TRBV29-1	NA	NA	TGCAGCGTTCCTAGGAACACTGAAGCTTTCTTT	CSVPRNTEAFF
TRBJ2-3	TRBV11-3	NA	NA	TGTGCCAGCAGCTTAGACAAGATCCCGACTAGCACAGATACGCAGTATTTT	CASSLDKIPTSTDTQYF
TRBJ1-4	TRBV29-1	TRBD1	NA	TGCAGCGTTGATACCGGGACAGCGAGCAATGAAAAACTGTTTTTT	CSVDTGTASNEKLFF
TRBJ1-1	TRBV7-9	TRBD1	once	TGTGCCAGCAGTCCAACGGGACAGGGGGAGTTCGGCACTGAAGCTTTCTTT	CASSPTGQGEFGTEAFF
TRBJ2-3	TRBV6-5	TRBD1	NA	TGTGCCAGCAGTTCCCGGGACAGGGGGAGCACAGATACGCAGTATTTT	CASSSRDRGSTDTQYF